The rows below give T cell receptor beta chains drawn from one sample of a study of technical replicates of blood from a handful of donors. Here immunoSEQ multiplex PCR was the method, and the copy in TCRdb shows in-frame clones only, minus some. The sample consists of about 83,000 clones, around 94% of them appearing once. Sequencing was done on a sample of T cells isolated from PBMCs. The receptor set was obtained from a human donor in good health. CDR3s include the opening cysteine and the closing phenylalanine or tryptophan. Each record gives: clone size, J gene, V gene, D gene, CDR3 DNA, CDR3 protein. D genes are given only for firm matches. Size is omitted from some rows. Given values are once, few, many or a class for expanded clones.

abundance: .
j_gene: TRBJ2-3
v_gene: TRBV2
d_gene: .
CDR3nt: TGTGCCAACCCAGGAGGGACCACAGATACGCAGTATTTT
CDR3aa: CANPGGTTDTQYF

abundance: .
j_gene: TRBJ1-3
v_gene: TRBV6-5
d_gene: TRBD1
CDR3nt: TGTGCCAGCGGCACAAAGGACAGGGTGACCACCATATATTTT
CDR3aa: CASGTKDRVTTIYF

abundance: .
j_gene: TRBJ2-7
v_gene: TRBV9
d_gene: .
CDR3nt: TGTGCCAGCAGCCTGGCGGCGGGGACCACCAGGGACGAGCAGTACTTC
CDR3aa: CASSLAAGTTRDEQYF

abundance: once
j_gene: TRBJ1-4
v_gene: TRBV6-1
d_gene: TRBD1
CDR3nt: TGTGCCAGCAGTGATTACAGGGGACCTGATGAAAAACTGTTTTTT
CDR3aa: CASSDYRGPDEKLFF

abundance: .
j_gene: TRBJ2-5
v_gene: TRBV9
d_gene: .
CDR3nt: TGTGCCAGCAGCGTAGGTAGGGGCCAAGAGACCCAGTACTTC
CDR3aa: CASSVGRGQETQYF

abundance: .
j_gene: TRBJ1-3
v_gene: TRBV28
d_gene: TRBD1
CDR3nt: TGTGCCAGCAGAACCGACAGGGTTGCTGGAAACACCATATATTTT
CDR3aa: CASRTDRVAGNTIYF

abundance: .
j_gene: TRBJ2-7
v_gene: TRBV18
d_gene: TRBD2
CDR3nt: TGTGCCAGCTCACCCGGACTAGCGGTTCCCCTCGAGCAGTACTTC
CDR3aa: CASSPGLAVPLEQYF

abundance: .
j_gene: TRBJ2-7
v_gene: TRBV6-6
d_gene: .
CDR3nt: TGTGCCAGCTCTATTTACGAGCAGTACTTC
CDR3aa: CASSIYEQYF

abundance: .
j_gene: TRBJ2-5
v_gene: TRBV5-1
d_gene: .
CDR3nt: TGCGCCAGCAGCTCCTGGTCGGGGTCAGAGACCCAGTACTTC
CDR3aa: CASSSWSGSETQYF

abundance: once
j_gene: TRBJ1-1
v_gene: TRBV7-8
d_gene: .
CDR3nt: TGTGCCAGCAGGGGGTTTTTGACAGGCGAGACTGAAGCTTTCTTT
CDR3aa: CASRGFLTGETEAFF

abundance: once
j_gene: TRBJ2-7
v_gene: TRBV15
d_gene: .
CDR3nt: TGTGCCACCAGCAGAGGTGATCAGGGGTACTACGAGCAGTACTTC
CDR3aa: CATSRGDQGYYEQYF

abundance: .
j_gene: TRBJ2-1
v_gene: TRBV5-4
d_gene: .
CDR3nt: TGTGCCAGCAGCTTGGACTGGGGCTGGCAGTTCTTC
CDR3aa: CASSLDWGWQFF

abundance: .
j_gene: TRBJ2-7
v_gene: TRBV6-6
d_gene: .
CDR3nt: TGTGCCAGCAGTTTCCGAGATCCCGGGGACGAGCAGTACTTC
CDR3aa: CASSFRDPGDEQYF

abundance: .
j_gene: TRBJ2-2
v_gene: TRBV2
d_gene: TRBD2
CDR3nt: TGTGCCAGCAGTGAAGTCAGCGGGGGCGCCCGGGGGGGGCGTGGCACCGGGGAGCTGTTTTTT
CDR3aa: CASSEVSGGARGGRGTGELFF

abundance: .
j_gene: TRBJ2-7
v_gene: TRBV29-1
d_gene: TRBD2
CDR3nt: TGCAGCGCCGCGGGAGGGGACACCACCTACGAGCAGTACTTC
CDR3aa: CSAAGGDTTYEQYF

abundance: .
j_gene: TRBJ2-7
v_gene: TRBV10-3
d_gene: .
CDR3nt: TGTGCCATCAGTGAGGGAGGGAACTCCTACGAGCAGTACTTC
CDR3aa: CAISEGGNSYEQYF

abundance: .
j_gene: TRBJ1-1
v_gene: TRBV13
d_gene: .
CDR3nt: TGTGCCAGCAGCTTGGGCAGACAGAACACTGAAGCTTTCTTT
CDR3aa: CASSLGRQNTEAFF

abundance: .
j_gene: TRBJ2-7
v_gene: TRBV25-1
d_gene: TRBD2
CDR3nt: TGTGCCAGCAAGGGGACTACTAGCTTCGAGCAGTACTTC
CDR3aa: CASKGTTSFEQYF

abundance: once
j_gene: TRBJ2-7
v_gene: TRBV5-4
d_gene: TRBD2
CDR3nt: TGTGCCAGCAGCTCCGGGACTAGCGGGAGGGCGATGGGGGACGAGCAGTACTTC
CDR3aa: CASSSGTSGRAMGDEQYF

abundance: .
j_gene: TRBJ1-3
v_gene: TRBV5-1
d_gene: TRBD1
CDR3nt: TGCGCCAGCAGCTCCGGACAGGCCGGGTCTGGAAACACCATATATTTT
CDR3aa: CASSSGQAGSGNTIYF

abundance: .
j_gene: TRBJ1-2
v_gene: TRBV25-1
d_gene: TRBD1
CDR3nt: TGTGCCAGCAGTGACTCTAGACAGGGGCTTGGCTACACCTTC
CDR3aa: CASSDSRQGLGYTF

abundance: .
j_gene: TRBJ1-1
v_gene: TRBV19
d_gene: .
CDR3nt: TGTGCCAGTAGTATCCTGGGGGAGGGCGCGGTTGGGGCTGAAGCTTTCTTT
CDR3aa: CASSILGEGAVGAEAFF